The text below deals with one T cell receptor (beta chain). Its target is not known. This specimen belongs to a study of T cell responses to AZD1222 COVID-19 vaccine. Study conclusions and caveats: No day 14 peak samples; only post-peak repertoires were characterized. Baseline seropositivity occurred in only a handful of AZD1222 recipients. A rise in Spike-specific TCR breadth and depth followed two AZD1222 doses.

V lost 3 bases, J lost 11 bases, and 14 bases lay in between. The CDR3 runs 12 residues. Germline V gives CDR1 SGHDT, CDR2 YYEEEE. Libraries were prepared by immunoSEQ multiplex PCR; TCRdb keeps only in-frame clonotypes and omits some of them. The sample holds 70,000 to 95,000 clones, roughly 88% seen once. J is TRBJ1-1 and V is TRBV5-6; a weak D match, TRBD1 (6 bases). Sequencing used peripheral blood, obtained on day 0 of MenACWY control vaccination. The receptor was isolated from an adult in good health. CDR3 sequence: CASSWGPGYAFF. Written as DNA, the CDR3 is TGTGCCAGCAGCTGGGGGCCAGGGTATGCTTTCTTT.